These 23 T cell receptor beta chains originate from one sample sequenced in a study of CD8+CD57+ T cells in acquired aplastic anemia. Whoever was chosen for sequencing had shown CD8+CD57+ cell expansion by flow cytometry. According to the study, genomic DNA was the template for TCR beta VDJ and CDR3 profiling. TCRdb reprocessed the reads with MiXCR, giving one entry per CDR3 protein. The profile covers about 190,000 distinct CDR3 sequences, with just under 50% appearing a single time and 8% to 10% taken by the ten largest. The sequenced sample was sorted CD4+, CD8+, or CD8+CD57+ T cells (not recorded which) from PBMCs. These receptors came from a human donor with aplastic anemia.

A word on this clonotype: A junction end diverges from the germline sequence, so it may reflect a read error. This sequence joins TRBV10-2 and TRBJ2-7; TRBD1 matches 8 bases. Germline V gene lookup returns CDR1 WSHSY and CDR2 SAAADI. The CDR3 sequence is 16 residues long. Here the CDR3 reads CASARATGQVNYEQSF. CDR3 in DNA: TGCGCCAGCGCTCGGGCAACGGGACAGGTGAACTACGAGCAGTCCTTC.

In its sample, this clonotype was seen a few times. V and J are TRBV2 and TRBJ2-5, with TRBD2 matching 8 bases. Germline loops: CDR1 SNHLY, CDR2 FYNNEI. J lost 3 bases, V lost 9 bases, and 6 bases had no gene match. The CDR3 sequence is 13 residues long. The CDR3 protein is CARAGARKETQYF. DNA for the CDR3: TGTGCCAGAGCGGGGGCGCGGAAAGAGACCCAGTACTTC.

V is TRBV4-1 and J is TRBJ2-5, with D possibly matching TRBD2 (6 bases). Germline lookup yields CDR1 MGHRA and CDR2 YSYEKL. Deletions cut 4 bases from V and 5 bases from J, with 14 bases between. The CDR3 extends over 14 amino acids. The CDR3 here is CASSRGWRGETQYF. CDR3 nucleotides: TGCGCCAGCAGCCGAGGGTGGAGGGGTGAGACCCAGTACTTC.

This chain uses TRBV20-1 with TRBJ2-1; 9 nucleotides match TRBD2. This CDR3 has 14 amino acids. V gave up 2 bases and J gave up 8 bases; unmatched junction bases: 7. Germline CDR1 is DFQATT and CDR2 is SNEGSKA (reference sequence). CDR3 amino acids: CSARKVAGVYEQFF. The CDR3 coding sequence is TGCAGTGCTAGAAAGGTAGCGGGAGTATATGAGCAGTTCTTC.

The rearrangement uses TRBV10-3 and TRBJ1-4; D is perhaps TRBD1 (6 bases). The CDR3 loop spans 16 amino acids. The ends were cut back, 3 bases at V and 0 bases at J, with 11 bases in the middle. Germline values: CDR1 ENHRY, CDR2 SYGVKD. In DNA, the CDR3 is TGTGCCATCAGTGACAGGGGCGTTGCAACTAATGAAAAACTGTTTTTT. This sequence encodes CAISDRGVATNEKLFF.

Ten or more counts support this clonotype. The V and J genes are TRBV6-5 and TRBJ1-2, with TRBD1 identical over 9 bases. CDR1 is MNHEY and CDR2 is SVGAGI in the germline V gene. V trimming: 2 bases; J trimming: 6 bases; junction bases outside the gene matches: 4. The CDR3 runs 14 residues. The DNA for the CDR3 is TGTGCCAGCAGTTACCAGACAGGGGGGCATGGCTACACCTTC. Residues: CASSYQTGGHGYTF.

This chain joins TRBV20-1 and TRBJ1-6, with a weak D call TRBD1 (5 bases). This CDR3 is built from 16 residues. Germline V gene lookup returns CDR1 DFQATT and CDR2 SNEGSKA (reference sequence). V lost 0 bases and J 9 bases, leaving 18 bases between the germline ends. The CDR3 DNA sequence: TGCAGTGCTAGAGATCGGGGACGTGGCGAATCTTCACCCCTCCACTTT. Residues: CSARDRGRGESSPLHF.

This clonotype has just a few counts. The V call is TRBV27, the J call TRBJ1-2; 9 bases agree with TRBD1. V lost 6 bases, J lost 4 bases, and 9 bases stayed unmatched. Germline V gene sequence: CDR1 MNHEY, CDR2 SMNVEV (reference sequence). The CDR3 contains 15 residues. The CDR3 loop is CASRLWDRDSYGYTF. The CDR3 bases are TGTGCCAGCAGGCTATGGGACAGGGATTCCTATGGCTACACCTTC.

CDR3 loop: CASSLRLGYNEQFF. The CDR3 DNA is TGCGCCAGCAGCCTCCGTCTCGGATACAATGAGCAGTTCTTC. The chain links TRBV5-1 to TRBJ2-1; D call uncertain. Looked up from germline, CDR1 is SGHRS and CDR2 is YFSETQ. V lost 4 bases, J lost 4 bases, and 12 bases lay in between. There are 14 residues in the CDR3.

This clonotype was found many times. The V and J genes are TRBV7-3 and TRBJ2-1; 11 nucleotides match TRBD2. The V gene end was trimmed by 5 bases and the J gene end by 4 bases; junction bases not matched to a gene: 4. CDR3 size: 15 residues. Germline-derived CDR1 and CDR2 are SGHTA and FQGTGA. The CDR3, as DNA: TGTGCCAGCAGCGCGGGACTAGCGGTATACAATGAGCAGTTCTTC. It translates to CASSAGLAVYNEQFF.

The sample holds many counts of this clonotype. The V gene is TRBV7-2, the J gene TRBJ2-7, with D tentatively TRBD2 (5 bases). This CDR3 is 15 amino acids long. The V and J ends lost 2 bases and 2 bases respectively, with 13 bases between them. Germline CDR1 is SGHTA and CDR2 is FQGNSA. CDR3 in DNA: TGTGCCAGCAGCTTAATCCTCAGCGGACCCTACGAGCAGTACTTC. Translating it yields CASSLILSGPYEQYF.

This clonotype has only a few counts. This sequence joins TRBV5-8 and TRBJ1-2; a weak D match, TRBD1 (5 bases). Trimming left V 0 bases short and J 6 bases short, with 9 bases between. Germline-derived CDR1 and CDR2 are SGHTS and YDEGEE. The CDR3 totals 13 residues. The CDR3 loop is CASSLVRDHGYTF. The DNA for the CDR3 is TGTGCCAGCAGCTTGGTGCGGGACCATGGCTACACCTTC.

This clonotype was observed a handful of times. The chain couples TRBV7-2 to TRBJ1-2; 7 bases are shared with TRBD1. The CDR3 spans 13 residues. With 4 bases clipped from V and 3 bases from J, the junction kept 2 bases outside the gene matches. The germline CDR1 and CDR2 sequences are SGHTA and FQGNSA. The CDR3 here is CASSSTGYYGYTF. The CDR3, as DNA: TGTGCCAGCAGCTCGACAGGGTACTATGGCTACACCTTC.

Regarding this clonotype: Since a much larger clone is just one base distant, this may be a read error. The CDR3 nucleotides read TGTGCCAGCAGGTTGGTGGCCGGGCGACTTGAGCAGTTCTTC. It codes for CASRLVAGRLEQFF. The chain combines TRBV6-1 with TRBJ2-1, with unresolved D. Germline lookup yields CDR1 MNHNS and CDR2 SASEGT. Trimming took 6 bases from V and 9 from J, leaving 18 bases between them. The CDR3 spans 14 residues.

V gene TRBV6-5 combines with J gene TRBJ2-5; TRBD2 matches at 12 bases. The CDR3 consists of 15 residues. The junction had 11 bases not matched to a gene; V was cut back by 10 bases and J by 5 bases. The germline CDR1 and CDR2 sequences are MNHEY and SVGAGI. The CDR3 loop reads CAILKRLAGEETQYF. CDR3 nucleotide sequence: TGTGCCATATTAAAAAGACTAGCGGGGGAGGAGACCCAGTACTTC.

V gene TRBV2 combines with J gene TRBJ2-1; 8 positions match TRBD2. CDR1 is SNHLY and CDR2 is FYNNEI in the germline V gene. The length of the CDR3 is 13 residues. V shed 6 bases and J 9 bases; nucleotides not matched to a gene: 7. CDR3 amino acids: CASRDSGGGEQFF. The CDR3 DNA reads as TGTGCCAGCAGGGACTCGGGAGGGGGTGAGCAGTTCTTC.

The chain is built from TRBV10-3 and TRBJ2-7; 9 bases are a match to TRBD1. V was clipped by 2 bases and J by 5 bases; unmatched bases: 10. Looked up from germline, CDR1 is ENHRY and CDR2 is SYGVKD. The CDR3 contains 16 residues. DNA of the CDR3: TGTGCCATCAGTGAGACTTCCGGGACAGGGTTACACGAGCAGTACTTC. It yields the protein CAISETSGTGLHEQYF.

This clonotype showed up many times. This chain joins TRBV6-1 and TRBJ2-1; no reliable D call. Trimming stripped 6 bases from V and 0 bases from J, with 6 bases between. The germline V gene encodes CDR1 MNHNS and CDR2 SASEGT. The CDR3 has 13 amino acids. The CDR3 nucleotides read TGTGCCAGCAGGATAAGCTCCTACAATGAGCAGTTCTTC. This sequence encodes CASRISSYNEQFF.

This clonotype has a handful of counts. V and J are TRBV28 and TRBJ2-1, with 9 bases lining up with TRBD2. The J segment lost 6 bases and the V segment lost 3 bases, leaving 9 bases of the junction unmatched. This CDR3 has 16 residues. Germline CDR1 is MDHEN and CDR2 is SYDVKM. DNA for the CDR3: TGTGCCAGCAGTTTGATTAGCGGGAGTATCGGCAATGAGCAGTTCTTC. Translating it yields CASSLISGSIGNEQFF. Combining the CDR3 with reference TRBV28 and TRBJ2-1 gives the whole variable domain DVKVTQSSRYLVKRTGEKVFLECVQDMDHENMFWYRQDPGLGLRLIYFSYDVKMKEKGDIPEGYSVSREKKERFSLILESASTNQTSMYLCASSLISGSIGNEQFFGPGTRLTVL.

The V gene is TRBV10-3, the J gene TRBJ1-1, with D tentatively TRBD1 (6 bases). Per germline, CDR1 ENHRY and CDR2 SYGVKD. The CDR3 is 15 amino acids. Trimming stripped 4 bases from V and 0 bases from J, with 12 bases between. CDR3 in DNA: TGTGCCATCAGTGGGGACGAGGGGGTGAACACTGAAGCTTTCTTT. Translating it yields CAISGDEGVNTEAFF.

The chain combines TRBV20-1 with TRBJ2-7, with D possibly matching TRBD1 (6 bases). Trimming shortened V by 1 base and J by 2 bases, and 12 bases separated the two germline ends. CDR3 length: 14 amino acids. From germline, CDR1 is DFQATT and CDR2 SNEGSKA (reference sequence). This CDR3 reads CSARVGAGAYEQYF. For the CDR3, the DNA is TGCAGTGCTAGAGTGGGGGCTGGGGCCTACGAGCAGTACTTC.

This clonotype was seen a few times. CDR3 in amino acids: CATSRDLTYEQYF. The DNA of the CDR3 is TGTGCCACCAGCAGAGATCTAACCTACGAGCAGTACTTC. The rearrangement joins TRBV15 to TRBJ2-7; no clear D gene. This CDR3 has 13 residues. V shed 0 bases and J shed 2 bases, with 5 bases lying between them. The germline CDR1 and CDR2 sequences are LNHNV and YYDKDF (reference sequence).

The CDR3 spells CASNARQGLYGYTF. DNA of the CDR3: TGTGCCAGCAACGCCAGACAGGGGTTGTATGGCTACACCTTC. The chain carries TRBV6-1 and TRBJ1-2; TRBD1 aligns across 8 bases. The CDR3 extends over 14 amino acids. In germline, CDR1 is MNHNS, CDR2 SASEGT. V was pared by 7 bases and J by 5 bases, with 9 bases of the junction left unmatched.